This is a list of T cell receptor beta chains from one sample in a study of tumor-infiltrating lymphocytes in primary liver carcinoma. A single record per CDR3 protein comes from TCRdb applying MiXCR to the multiplex PCR reads. The repertoire holds fewer than 400,000 distinct CDR3 sequences, approximately 65% seen once, with 9% to 10% in the top ten. Specimen: peripheral blood. These receptors originate from a man in his forties or fifties with primary liver carcinoma and hepatitis B virus infection. The CDR3 runs from the conserved cysteine through the conserved F or W. A D gene is named only where the DNA matches it firmly.

TRBV14	TRBJ1-5	-	CASSQVTGSVHQPQHF
TRBV7-2	TRBJ1-2	TRBD1	CASSPPPGTGSYDYGYTF
TRBV30	TRBJ2-4	TRBD1	CAWSVLGTGTIQYF
TRBV7-8	TRBJ1-1	TRBD1	CASSPSGTVNTEAFF
TRBV29-1	TRBJ2-7	-	CSVGSGASHEQYF
TRBV11-2	TRBJ2-5	TRBD1	CTSSLQGAAGYETQYF
TRBV5-4	TRBJ2-7	TRBD1	CASSQGTDSYEQYF
TRBV11-2	TRBJ2-1	TRBD1	CASSSTRDRANEQFF
TRBV7-3	TRBJ2-2	-	CASSLGHRDTGELFF
TRBV30	TRBJ2-5	-	CACPSRTSQETQYF
TRBV12-3/TRBV12-4	TRBJ2-2	TRBD2	CVSSGNGEPFF
TRBV12-3/TRBV12-4	TRBJ2-7	-	CAASRGSHEQYF
TRBV4-3	TRBJ2-1	TRBD1	CASSQDSRGLGSYNVQFF
TRBV30	TRBJ1-3	TRBD1	CAWTRTGEAGNTIYF
TRBV10-3	TRBJ2-2	TRBD1	CAISSQGPGELFF
TRBV6-5	TRBJ2-2	-	CASRPSTGELFF
TRBV11-2	TRBJ2-2	-	CANSPSTDTVELFF
TRBV6-2/TRBV6-3	TRBJ1-2	-	CASSYNWRGESYGYTF
TRBV5-4	TRBJ1-1	-	CASSSQVGNTEAFF
TRBV11-1	TRBJ2-7	-	CAYSQGRLSGEQYF
TRBV28	TRBJ1-1	TRBD1	CASSPGQGAAEAFF
TRBV4-2	TRBJ2-5	TRBD1	CASSPRTGPEESQYF
TRBV7-2	TRBJ1-6	-	CASSLVGGSNSPLHF
TRBV4-3	TRBJ1-5	-	CANSQEMVNNQPQHF
TRBV6-1	TRBJ2-2	-	CASSEVHTSLHGELFF
TRBV30	TRBJ1-1	-	CAWRVVKGTEAFF
TRBV5-1	TRBJ1-3	TRBD1	CASRLGTASGNTIYF
TRBV28	TRBJ2-2	TRBD2	CASSFSGMNTGELFF
TRBV4-3	TRBJ2-3	TRBD1	CASSATGPDTQYF
TRBV11-2	TRBJ2-3	TRBD2	CASSLTSGTQNTQYF
TRBV29-1	TRBJ2-2	TRBD2	CGVVTAGAYTGEMFF
TRBV12-3/TRBV12-4	TRBJ2-7	TRBD2	CASTHGLVGKQYF
TRBV5-1	TRBJ2-1	-	CAGSLQGINEQFF
TRBV4-3	TRBJ1-2	-	CASSQNHRRTITNYGYTF
TRBV12-3/TRBV12-4	TRBJ2-1	TRBD1	CASIAPGQGVNKQFF
TRBV12-3/TRBV12-4	TRBJ2-3	TRBD2	CASRGTGTSGRTDTQYF
TRBV6-2/TRBV6-3	TRBJ2-5	TRBD2	CASSSGLANTQYF
TRBV6-1	TRBJ2-1	-	CASSEWWQGTYNEQFF
TRBV12-3/TRBV12-4	TRBJ1-1	-	CASSPLGQNTEAFF
TRBV30	TRBJ1-1	-	CVWTGGPEAFF
TRBV6-5	TRBJ2-5	TRBD2	CAGSYSNGGETQYF
TRBV30	TRBJ1-1	TRBD1	CAWSAGTGGFMNTEAFF
TRBV6-1	TRBJ2-1	-	CVSNAQIDYNEQFF
TRBV2	TRBJ2-5	-	CATTGQLPQETQYF
TRBV7-8	TRBJ1-5	TRBD1	CASSLARDRGGQPQHF
TRBV6-5	TRBJ2-3	TRBD2	CASRQGLAGTDTQYF
TRBV2	TRBJ2-1	-	CASSLVRLDNEQFF
TRBV30	TRBJ1-4	-	CAWSNQGREKLFF